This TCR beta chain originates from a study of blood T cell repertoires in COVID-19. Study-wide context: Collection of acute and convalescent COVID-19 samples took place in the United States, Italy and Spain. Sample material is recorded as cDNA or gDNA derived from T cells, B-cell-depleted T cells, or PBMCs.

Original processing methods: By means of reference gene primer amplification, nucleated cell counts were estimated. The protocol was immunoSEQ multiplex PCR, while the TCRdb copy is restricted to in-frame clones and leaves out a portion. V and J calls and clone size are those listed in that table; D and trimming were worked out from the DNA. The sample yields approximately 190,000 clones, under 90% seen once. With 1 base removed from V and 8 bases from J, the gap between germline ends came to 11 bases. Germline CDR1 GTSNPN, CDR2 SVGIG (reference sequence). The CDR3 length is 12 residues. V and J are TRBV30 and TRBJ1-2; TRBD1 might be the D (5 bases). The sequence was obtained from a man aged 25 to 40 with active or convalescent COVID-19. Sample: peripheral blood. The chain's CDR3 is CAWSAQSGGYTF. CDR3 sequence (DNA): TGTGCCTGGAGTGCTCAGTCAGGGGGCTACACCTTC.